The text below deals with one T cell receptor (beta chain). The data derive from a study of blood T cell repertoires in COVID-19. Background on the study: COVID-19 samples from acute and convalescent phases originated in the United States, Italy and Spain. T cells, B-cell-depleted T cells, or PBMCs supplied cDNA or gDNA.

Per the authors' pipeline: Estimates of nucleated cell counts were drawn from the amplification of reference gene primers. This table comes from immunoSEQ multiplex PCR, and its TCRdb copy is limited to in-frame clones, with some not included. For V, J and clone size, that table is used; D and trimming come from the DNA. The sample contains 150,000 to 200,000 clones, 60% to 85% of which appear only once. Seattle participants joined during active infection and were tracked over time. This receptor was obtained from a woman aged 60-75 years with COVID-19, enrolled during active disease. The sequenced sample was peripheral blood.

In nucleotides, the CDR3 is TGTGCCAGCAGTGAAGCGTCTAGCGGGAGTCCAGATACGCAGTATTTT. Protein product: CASSEASSGSPDTQYF. V usage is TRBV2 and J usage is TRBJ2-3, with 10 nucleotides matching TRBD2. CDR3 length equals 16 residues. The J segment lost 4 bases and the V segment lost 0 bases, leaving 4 bases of the junction unmatched. Germline values: CDR1 SNHLY, CDR2 FYNNEI.